This T cell receptor beta chain derives from a study of cytomegalovirus exposure and HLA in healthy donors. Unmatched junction bases numbered 10, after V lost 1 base and J lost 5 bases. Germline V gene lookup returns CDR1 MNHEY and CDR2 SMNVEV (reference sequence). The CDR3 is made up of 17 amino acids. The PCR contained 60 Vbeta and 13 Jbeta primers. TCRdb's copy holds only in-frame clones and misses some; the assay was immunoSEQ multiplex PCR. The data show some 130,000 clones, with around 80% seen just once and 1% held by the top ten. The receptor's source is a human donor in good health. What was sequenced was PBMCs. The rearrangement joins TRBV27 to TRBJ1-2, with 10 bases fitting TRBD1. Here the CDR3 DNA reads TGTGCCAGCAGTTTATTCCAAGGGACAGGGGAATTTTATGGCTACACCTTC. Translation: CASSLFQGTGEFYGYTF.